The 31 T cell receptor beta chains below all came from one sample that was sequenced in a study of molecular identifiers for immune sequencing clone quantification (dated by TCRdb to the late 2010s). Library generation was performed with PCR. The listed sequencing device is NextSeq 500. TCRdb handled the public reads itself, with Q25 trimming in fastp and clone calling in MiXCR, and kept productive beta chains. Duplicate CDR3 protein sequences are folded into a single record with the most common DNA and genes. The sample has fewer than 350,000 distinct CDR3 sequences on record, roughly 24% of them singletons. The top ten hold around 0.74% of the sample. The sequencing input was naive CD8+ T cells from blood, with Jurkat cell RNA spiked in. The cell subset or site label, as the study defines it: FACS-sorted CD8+CD4-CCR7+CD45RA+ naive T cells. The receptors were gathered from a human donor in good health. Some libraries in this study had Jurkat cell RNA spiked in.

Worth noting for this clonotype: A read error is possible here, since a much larger clone lies one base away. The chain joins TRBV29-1 to TRBJ2-7; 12 nucleotides align to TRBD2. CDR1 is SQVTM and CDR2 is ANQGSEA in the germline V gene. The CDR3 runs 17 residues. Trimming at V came to 0 bases and at J to 7 bases, leaving 13 bases not matched to a gene. CDR3 DNA: TGCAGCGTTGAAGATTGGACTAGCGGGGTATCTGGAGGGGAGCAGTACTTC. This codes for CSVEDWTSGVSGGEQYF.

The chain recombines TRBV2 with TRBJ2-7; weak D call: TRBD2 (7 bases). The CDR3 extends over 12 amino acids. From germline, CDR1 is SNHLY and CDR2 FYNNEI. The V and J ends lost 8 bases and 8 bases respectively, with 16 bases between them. The DNA of the CDR3 is TGTGCCAGCGGGGGGGGACAACCGAAGCAGTACTTC. It specifies CASGGGQPKQYF.

This clonotype was found many times. The rearrangement uses TRBV20-1 and TRBJ2-7, with no clear D. The CDR3 covers 13 residues. Trimming stripped 1 base from V and 3 bases from J, with 10 bases between. Germline V CDR1 and CDR2: DFQATT, SNEGSKA (reference sequence). The CDR3 loop is CSARVRGDYEQYF. The CDR3, as DNA: TGCAGTGCTAGAGTTCGAGGTGACTACGAGCAGTACTTC.

At least ten counts were recorded for this clonotype. J is TRBJ1-1 and V is TRBV29-1; D is uncertain. Germline V CDR1 and CDR2: SQVTM, ANQGSEA. The V end lost 3 bases, the J end lost 10 bases, and 12 bases lay between the germline ends. This CDR3 is built from 11 residues. CDR3 nucleotides: TGCAGCGTTGATGCAGGTCGGGGAGCTTTCTTT. Protein product: CSVDAGRGAFF.

As concerns this clonotype: This may stem from a read error, because a much larger clone lies one nucleotide away. The chain employs TRBV28 and TRBJ2-5; TRBD2 might be the D (6 bases). This CDR3 is 16 amino acids long. Germline values: CDR1 MDHEN, CDR2 SYDVKM. This chain's CDR3 is CASSLLASNNQETRYF. Here the CDR3 DNA reads TGTGCCAGCAGTTTGCTAGCGTCCAACAACCAAGAGACCCGGTACTTC.

On this clonotype: A read error is possible here, since a much larger clone lies one base away. This chain connects TRBV5-3 to TRBJ1-4; no clear D. TRBV5-3 is classed as an ORF, of uncertain function. Trimming stripped 8 bases from V and 7 bases from J, with 15 bases between. This CDR3 has 13 residues. The CDR3 DNA follows: TGTGCCAGCTCCGCGTACGGTTTTGAAAAACTGTTTTTT. This sequence encodes CASSAYGFEKLFF.

In this sample, this clonotype turned up a few times. The V call is TRBV18, the J call TRBJ2-1; D perhaps matches TRBD1 (5 bases). Trimming took off 0 bases at V and 10 bases at J, with 13 bases between the two ends. The length of the CDR3 is 14 residues. From germline, CDR1 is KGHSH and CDR2 LQKENI. CDR3 in DNA: TGTGCCAGCTCACCACCGTCAAGTCAGGGAGAGCAGTTCTTC. This codes for CASSPPSSQGEQFF.

In this sample, this clonotype turned up many times. The gene calls are TRBV6-2 or TRBV6-3 and TRBJ2-5, with TRBD1 identical over 7 bases. Looked up from germline, CDR1 is MNHEY and CDR2 is SVGEGT. The CDR3 totals 15 residues. V lost 5 bases, J lost 3 bases, and 9 bases stayed unmatched. The CDR3 loop reads CASSTPPTGKETQYF. The CDR3 DNA follows: TGTGCCAGCAGTACACCACCGACAGGGAAAGAGACCCAGTACTTC.

Ten or more counts support this clonotype. The chain has TRBV23-1 and TRBJ2-5, with 9 bases that match TRBD2. TRBV23-1 is classed as an ORF, of uncertain function. The CDR3 runs 15 residues. With 0 bases clipped from V and 4 bases from J, the junction kept 3 bases outside the gene matches. CDR3 sequence reads: CASSQSSGGAETQYF. The CDR3 nucleotides are TGCGCCAGCAGTCAATCTAGCGGGGGAGCAGAGACCCAGTACTTC.

The J gene is TRBJ2-1, the V gene TRBV5-1, with 7 bases lining up with TRBD1. V shed 4 bases and J 8 bases; nucleotides not matched to a gene: 15. The length of the CDR3 is 16 residues. The germline gives CDR1 SGHRS, CDR2 YFSETQ. The CDR3 protein is CASSIATGFIDHEQFF. CDR3 coding DNA: TGCGCCAGCAGCATAGCGACAGGGTTCATTGATCATGAGCAGTTCTTC.

J is TRBJ2-7 and V is TRBV6-6, with 9 bases identical to TRBD2. The CDR3 is 16 amino acids. J gave up 0 bases and V 5 bases, and 8 bases lay outside the gene matches. Germline V CDR1 and CDR2: MNHNY, SVGAGI (reference sequence). The CDR3, as DNA: TGTGCCAGCAGTCCTTTTCTAGCGGGGAGCTCCTACGAGCAGTACTTC. Translation gives CASSPFLAGSSYEQYF.

This clonotype was counted only a few times. The chain employs TRBV27 and TRBJ2-7, with TRBD1 as a possible D gene (5 bases). The CDR3 has 14 amino acids. The germline V gene encodes CDR1 MNHEY and CDR2 SMNVEV (reference sequence). The V gene lost 8 bases and the J gene lost 2 bases, with 16 bases spanning the gap. As DNA, the CDR3 is TGTGCCAGCGCTTCAGGGTTTGGGACCTACGAGCAGTACTTC. It yields the protein CASASGFGTYEQYF.

The chain employs TRBV7-8 and TRBJ1-6; 7 bases agree with TRBD1. Germline lookup yields CDR1 SGHVS and CDR2 FQNEAQ. Trimming at V came to 5 bases and at J to 4 bases, leaving 8 bases not matched to a gene. The CDR3 length is 16 residues. This CDR3 is CASSVDRVPYNSPLHF. The CDR3 DNA is TGTGCCAGCAGCGTAGACAGGGTGCCTTATAATTCACCCCTCCACTTT.

The chain uses TRBV11-2 and TRBJ2-1; 7 bases agree with TRBD2. J gave up 0 bases and V 7 bases, and 6 bases lay outside the gene matches. This CDR3 contains 15 residues. CDR1 SGHAT and CDR2 FQNNGV come from the germline V gene. CDR3 protein: CASKLARSSYNEQFF. CDR3 sequence (DNA): TGTGCCAGCAAACTAGCGAGAAGCTCCTACAATGAGCAGTTCTTC.

About this clonotype: Its ends do not fully match the called genes, so a read error is possible. The chain recombines TRBV4-3 with TRBJ2-7; the D gene is possibly TRBD1 (5 bases). Germline values: CDR1 LGHNA, CDR2 YSLEER. This CDR3 has 14 residues. CDR3 bases: TGCGCCAGCAGCCAAGATATAAAGGGGTACGGGCAGTACTTC. Protein: CASSQDIKGYGQYF.

On this clonotype: A read error may be the cause here, since a much bigger clone is one base away. V and J are TRBV7-9 and TRBJ2-3, with TRBD2 identical over 7 bases. CDR1 SEHNR and CDR2 FQNEAQ come from the germline V gene (reference sequence). The CDR3 length is 12 residues. The CDR3 bases are TGTGCCAGCCAGAAGAGGGACTATACGCAGTGTTTT. This codes for CASQKRDYTQCF.

This clonotype came up a few times. This sequence joins TRBV7-9 and TRBJ1-2, with D tentatively TRBD1 (5 bases). CDR1 and CDR2 (germline): SEHNR, FQNEAQ (reference sequence). This CDR3 has 15 residues. V was pared by 4 bases and J by 2 bases, with 14 bases between. The chain's CDR3 is CASSSVGQLNYGYTF. CDR3 nucleotides: TGTGCCAGCAGCTCTGTAGGACAACTGAACTATGGCTACACCTTC.

This clonotype was observed many times. The chain is built from TRBV30 and TRBJ1-1; D unclear. Trimming pared 1 base from V and 3 bases from J, leaving 6 bases between. Per the germline V gene, CDR1 is GTSNPN and CDR2 is SVGIG (reference sequence). The CDR3 runs to 12 residues. The CDR3 reads CAWSAGDTEAFF. CDR3 bases: TGTGCCTGGAGTGCCGGGGACACTGAAGCTTTCTTT.

This clonotype was detected ten times or more. The rearrangement links TRBV29-1 to TRBJ2-3, with D perhaps TRBD1 (6 bases). This CDR3 comprises 16 residues. Per germline, CDR1 SQVTM and CDR2 ANQGSEA. Trimming left V 7 bases short and J 0 bases short, with 20 bases between. In nucleotides, the CDR3 is TGCAGCGCCGTTAGGACAGCGAAGGGGAGCACAGATACGCAGTATTTT. Amino acids: CSAVRTAKGSTDTQYF.

A few counts support this clonotype. The chain is built from TRBV27 and TRBJ1-2; D is ambiguous. The germline V gene encodes CDR1 MNHEY and CDR2 SMNVEV (reference sequence). CDR3 size: 15 residues. Trimming took 0 bases from V and 4 from J, leaving 12 bases between them. The CDR3 region has the DNA TGTGCCAGCAGTTTATCGATAGACGGGCCCTATGGCTACACCTTC. This codes for CASSLSIDGPYGYTF.

Points on this clonotype: This may be a read error, as it is one base from a much larger clone. This likely comes from a read error, as the CDR3 has no conserved phenylalanine or tryptophan at its end. The rearrangement links TRBV30 to TRBJ2-7, with a possible D match to TRBD2 (5 bases). The germline V gene encodes CDR1 GTSNPN and CDR2 SVGIG (reference sequence). The ends were cut back, 0 bases at V and 6 bases at J, with 9 bases in the middle. The CDR3 is 12 residues long. The CDR3 protein is CAWSVSAGEQYL. The CDR3 DNA reads as TGTGCCTGGAGTGTTAGCGCAGGCGAGCAGTACCTC.

This clonotype was seen just once. Given a much more abundant clone one base away, this may be a read error. The genes are TRBV6-2 or TRBV6-3 and TRBJ1-1; D unresolved. Germline V gene lookup returns CDR1 MNHEY and CDR2 SVGEGT. The CDR3 has 12 amino acids. CDR3: CTSRSGAGEAFF. The CDR3, as DNA: TGTACCAGCAGATCAGGAGCCGGCGAAGCTTTCTTT.

Turning to this clonotype: The junction and the germline gene differ at one end; a read error may be behind it. This chain connects TRBV27 to TRBJ2-2, with a weak D call TRBD2 (7 bases). The germline V gene encodes CDR1 MNHEY and CDR2 SMNVEV (reference sequence). The CDR3 is made up of 17 amino acids. In nucleotides, the CDR3 is TGTGCCAGCAGTGAAGTAAAGGGGGGGACAAGGACCGGGGAGCTGGTTTTT. This sequence encodes CASSEVKGGTRTGELVF.

The rearrangement links TRBV6-5 to TRBJ2-7; 9 nucleotides align to TRBD1. J gave up 2 bases and V 2 bases, and 7 bases lay outside the gene matches. The CDR3 has 16 residues. Germline loops: CDR1 MNHEY, CDR2 SVGAGI. The CDR3 sequence: CASSYPRQGGAYEQYF. CDR3 coding DNA: TGTGCCAGCAGTTACCCGAGACAGGGGGGGGCCTACGAGCAGTACTTC.

This clonotype was detected many times. The genes are TRBV7-8 and TRBJ2-1; TRBD2 matches 9 bases. V lost 2 bases to trimming and J lost 8 bases; unmatched junction nucleotides: 7. Germline V CDR1 and CDR2: SGHVS, FQNEAQ. The CDR3 is 15 residues long. In nucleotides, the CDR3 is TGTGCCAGCAGCTTATCTAGCGGGGAAAAGGATGAGCAGTTCTTC. It translates to CASSLSSGEKDEQFF.

As to this clonotype: A much bigger clone sits one base away, suggesting this may be a read error. The chain links TRBV18 to TRBJ2-7; TRBD1 or TRBD2 may be the D gene (5 bases each). CDR3 length: 14 residues. Germline V gene data show CDR1 as KGHSH and CDR2 as LQKENI. Trimming took off 3 bases at V and 5 bases at J, with 14 bases between the two ends. This CDR3 is CASSPPGARDEQYF. CDR3 nucleotides: TGTGCCAGCTCACCGCCCGGGGCTCGGGACGAGCAGTACTTC.

This clonotype has at least ten counts. The rearrangement links TRBV14 to TRBJ2-7; D remains ambiguous. This CDR3 spans 12 amino acids. The V gene lost 2 bases and the J gene lost 2 bases, with 4 bases spanning the gap. The germline CDR1 and CDR2 sequences are SGHDN and FVKESK. In DNA, the CDR3 is TGTGCCAGCAGCCAACAGCCCTACGAGCAGTACTTC. It specifies CASSQQPYEQYF.

This chain uses TRBV6-5 with TRBJ2-7; TRBD2 matches 7 bases. Germline lookup yields CDR1 MNHEY and CDR2 SVGAGI. CDR3 length: 13 amino acids. V dropped 5 bases and J dropped 4; count of bases not matched to a gene: 5. The CDR3 coding sequence is TGTGCCAGCAGTGGACTAGGGAGATACGAGCAGTACTTC. It encodes CASSGLGRYEQYF.

This clonotype was recorded a few times. The chain recombines TRBV7-9 with TRBJ2-3; D is tentatively TRBD1 or TRBD2 (6 bases each). The CDR3 loop spans 15 amino acids. V was trimmed by 5 bases and J by 2 bases, leaving 14 bases between them. Germline loops: CDR1 SEHNR, CDR2 FQNEAQ (reference sequence). DNA for the CDR3: TGTGCCAGCAGCCCCCCTGGGGGGCTCACAGATACGCAGTATTTT. It specifies CASSPPGGLTDTQYF.

This chain connects TRBV7-9 to TRBJ2-7; D is ambiguous. V was trimmed by 8 bases and J by 2 bases, leaving 13 bases between them. This CDR3 comprises 13 residues. Germline V lookup: CDR1 SEHNR, CDR2 FQNEAQ (reference sequence). The CDR3 protein is CASGSTPAYEQYF. The CDR3 DNA reads TGTGCCAGCGGCTCGACACCGGCCTACGAGCAGTACTTC.

As concerns this clonotype: With a much larger clone just one base away, this may be a read error. J is TRBJ1-2 and V is TRBV7-4, with D unresolved. CDR3 length: 14 amino acids. V was trimmed by 5 bases and J by 5 bases, leaving 15 bases between them. Germline V gene data show CDR1 as SGHVT and CDR2 as SQSDAQ. The CDR3 region has the DNA TGTGCCAGCAGCCTCCGCAGTTTGACTTATGGCTACACCTTC. Translating it yields CASSLRSLTYGYTF.